Many counts were recorded for the clone carrying this T cell receptor beta chain. As the template, RNA transcripts were used to amplify TCR beta CDR3 regions. The authors performed first-round RT-PCR with HTBI primers and then a second-round multiplex PCR. TCRdb fed the multiplex PCR reads into MiXCR, producing one record per CDR3 protein. The sample includes approximately 210,000 distinct CDR3 sequences, roughly 21% of them seen just once. This sample is part of a study of Graves' ophthalmopathy and Graves' hyperthyroidism. After removal of 5 bases from V and 2 bases from J, the junction contained 8 bases not matched to a gene. The germline V gene encodes CDR1 PRHDT and CDR2 FYEKMQ (reference sequence). This CDR3 has 15 amino acids.

The chain couples TRBV13 to TRBJ2-7; 8 bases are a match to TRBD1. This TCR came from a woman aged 50 to 60 with Graves' ophthalmopathy. The sample taken for sequencing was peripheral blood. The CDR3 loop is CASSRGGQGTYEQYF. CDR3 sequence (DNA): TGTGCCAGCAGCCGGGGAGGACAGGGTACCTACGAGCAGTACTTC. Using reference TRBV13 and TRBJ2-7 for the parts outside the CDR3, the full variable domain is AAGVIQSPRHLIKEKRETATLKCYPIPRHDTVYWYQQGPGQDPQFLISFYEKMQSDKGSIPDRFSAQQFSDYHSELNMSSLELGDSALYFCASSRGGQGTYEQYFGPGTRLTVT.